This TCR beta chain appears in the sequencing data of a study of blood T cell repertoires in COVID-19. The CDR3 contains 13 residues. Germline CDR1 SGHAT, CDR2 FQNNGV. The V end lost 3 bases, the J end lost 4 bases, and 9 bases lay between the germline ends. Profiling relied on immunoSEQ multiplex PCR, and the TCRdb table lists in-frame clones only, not all of them. Seen here are 290,000 or so clones, roughly nine tenths observed once, and the top ten hold about 2.5%. The sequence derives from a young man with active or convalescent COVID-19. Sequencing input: peripheral blood. V usage is TRBV11-2 and J usage is TRBJ1-2, with TRBD1 as a possible D gene (6 bases). CDR3 DNA: TGTGCCAGCAGCTTTATCAGGGGCTATGGCTACACCTTC. Translated, it gives CASSFIRGYGYTF.